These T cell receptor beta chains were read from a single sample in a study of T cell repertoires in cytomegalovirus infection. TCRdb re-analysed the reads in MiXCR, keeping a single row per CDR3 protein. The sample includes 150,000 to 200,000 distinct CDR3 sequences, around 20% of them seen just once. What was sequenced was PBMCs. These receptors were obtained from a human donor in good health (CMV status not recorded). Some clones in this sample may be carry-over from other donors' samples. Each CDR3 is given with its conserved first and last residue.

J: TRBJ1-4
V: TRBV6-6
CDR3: CASSTQGKLFF

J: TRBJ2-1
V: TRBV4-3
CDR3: CASSQSRSPYNEQFF

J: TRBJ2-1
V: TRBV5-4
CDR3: CASSPDGSSYNEQFF

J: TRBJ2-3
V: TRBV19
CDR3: CASKGQGAADTQYF

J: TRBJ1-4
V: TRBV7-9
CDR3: CASSRAPGGKEKLFF

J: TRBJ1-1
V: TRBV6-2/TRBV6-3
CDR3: CASSFSGRGTEAFF

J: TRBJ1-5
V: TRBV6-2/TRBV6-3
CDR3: CASRSRDRLTYSNQPQHF

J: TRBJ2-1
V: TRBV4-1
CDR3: CASSQERLERNEQFF

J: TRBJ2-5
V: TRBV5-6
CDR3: CASSPERQREVGETQYF

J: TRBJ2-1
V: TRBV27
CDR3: CASRLTSGRLNEQFF

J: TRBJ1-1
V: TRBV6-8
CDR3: CASSYHGQQNTEAFF

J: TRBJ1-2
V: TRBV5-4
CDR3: CASSLTRPGGYTF

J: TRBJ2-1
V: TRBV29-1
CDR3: CSVESEYSYNEQFF

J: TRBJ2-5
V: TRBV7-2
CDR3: CASSPGREQTQYF

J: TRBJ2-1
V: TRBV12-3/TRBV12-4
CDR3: CASRGTSGTWGQFF

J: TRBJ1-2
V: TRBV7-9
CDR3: CASSLSEGFYGYTF

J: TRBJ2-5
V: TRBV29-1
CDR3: CSIRQGRETQYF

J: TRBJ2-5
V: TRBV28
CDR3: CASSWDTGTGTQYF

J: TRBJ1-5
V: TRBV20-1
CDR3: CSARDQGRGGQPQHF

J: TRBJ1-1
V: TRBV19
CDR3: CASSLRLWNTEAFF

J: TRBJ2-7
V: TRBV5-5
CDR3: CASSLQGVDEQYF

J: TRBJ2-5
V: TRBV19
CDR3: CASSSSWFETQYF

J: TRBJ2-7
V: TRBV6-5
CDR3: CASSYGQGTSYEQYF

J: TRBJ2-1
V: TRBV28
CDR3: CASSSQGGGRDNEQFF

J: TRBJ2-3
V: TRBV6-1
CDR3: CASSERQASTDTQYF

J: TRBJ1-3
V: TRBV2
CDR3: CASTRTDGNTIYF

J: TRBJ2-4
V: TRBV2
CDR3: CASSERLALSNIQYF

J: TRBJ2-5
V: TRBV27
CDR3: CASSLGRGRKETQYF

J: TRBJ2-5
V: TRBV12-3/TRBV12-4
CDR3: CASSLRLAGGLTQYF

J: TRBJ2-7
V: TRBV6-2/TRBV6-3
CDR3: CASRAREWFHEQYF

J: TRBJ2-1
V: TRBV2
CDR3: CASVVDAQDYNEQFF

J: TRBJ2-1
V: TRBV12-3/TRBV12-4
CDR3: CASSYGLADYNEQFF

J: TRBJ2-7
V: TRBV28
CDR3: CASTPVTEIEQYF

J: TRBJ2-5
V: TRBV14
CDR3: CASSPPGSETQYF

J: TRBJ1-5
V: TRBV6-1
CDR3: CASSELPAGGNQPQHF